This TCR beta chain was retrieved from a study of technical replicates of blood from a handful of donors. Sequencing was performed with immunoSEQ multiplex PCR; in TCRdb, only in-frame clones are kept and a portion is missing. The table has around 70,000 clones, nearly 98% seen once. V lost 3 bases to trimming and J lost 1 base; unmatched junction nucleotides: 13. This CDR3 is built from 18 residues. CDR1 is SNHLY and CDR2 is FYNNEI in the germline V gene. Sequenced material: T cells isolated from PBMCs. The chain employs TRBV2 and TRBJ1-2; 8 bases are a match to TRBD1. This receptor was obtained from a human donor in good health. The CDR3 here is CASSDPTLTGEINYGYTF. The CDR3 DNA reads TGTGCCAGCAGTGATCCCACACTGACAGGGGAAATTAACTATGGCTACACCTTC.